This note documents a single T cell receptor beta chain sequence. Antigen: not known. The V and J ends lost 3 bases and 1 base, in that order; junction bases with no gene match: 3. Germline V gene data show CDR1 as SNHLY and CDR2 as FYNNEI. The CDR3 loop spans 15 amino acids. The data were produced by immunoSEQ multiplex PCR, yet TCRdb's version contains in-frame clones alone and is incomplete. The data hold 100,000 to 120,000 clones, with roughly 87% observed a single time. The data were obtained in a study of T cell responses to AZD1222 COVID-19 vaccine. Study-wide findings and caveats: At 160-218 and 743-854, vaccine-associated CD4 TCRs were dominant, and they spanned spike.

Specimen: peripheral blood, collected on day 0 of MenACWY control vaccination. This TCR was sampled from an adult in good health. The gene calls are TRBV2 and TRBJ1-3; 7 bases are shared with TRBD1. CDR3 region: CASSEATGSGNTIYF. CDR3 sequence (DNA): TGTGCCAGCAGTGAGGCGACAGGGTCTGGAAACACCATATATTTT.